These 5 T cell receptor beta chains were all obtained from the same sample, sequenced in a study of T-cell reconstitution after alpha-beta-depleted transplantation in children. Molecular barcoding with unique molecular identifiers was used for the TCRbeta library. TCRdb recomputed calls from the PCR reads with MiXCR, one row per CDR3 protein. The profile covers approximately 980,000 distinct CDR3 sequences, with about 31% appearing a single time and under 30% taken by the ten largest. The sequencing used PBMCs, mostly from graft donor cells, collected 360 days after TCRalphabeta/CD19-depleted stem cell transplant. These receptors were obtained from a boy under two years old who had a stem cell transplant for SCID, so the T cells may come from the graft donor.

The chain carries TRBV5-1 and TRBJ2-1; tentatively, D is TRBD1 (6 bases). Germline CDR1 and CDR2: SGHRS and YFSETQ. This CDR3 has 12 amino acids. Trimming shortened V by 5 bases and J by 5 bases, and 8 bases separated the two germline ends. The CDR3 here is CASRTGDNEQFF. The CDR3 nucleotides read TGCGCCAGCAGGACAGGTGACAATGAGCAGTTCTTC.

This chain links TRBV4-3 with TRBJ2-6; TRBD1 might be the D (6 bases). Trimming pared 1 base from V and 2 bases from J, leaving 15 bases between. The CDR3 contains 18 residues. The germline gives CDR1 LGHNA, CDR2 YSLEER. The CDR3 nucleotides read TGCGCCAGCAGCCAAGGCCGGGACACAACTCCTGGGGCCAACGTCCTGACTTTC. It specifies CASSQGRDTTPGANVLTF.

This clonotype was counted between two and nine times. The V and J genes are TRBV18 and TRBJ2-7, with D tentatively TRBD1 or TRBD2 (6 bases each). The germline V and J ends were trimmed by 3 bases and 7 bases, with 13 bases remaining between them. Germline V lookup: CDR1 KGHSH, CDR2 LQKENI. The CDR3 has 13 residues. Here the CDR3 reads CASSPRGPGEQYF. The CDR3 bases are TGTGCCAGCTCACCCCGGGGGCCGGGAGAGCAGTACTTC.

This chain uses TRBV9 with TRBJ2-1; a possible D gene is TRBD2 (6 bases). Germline CDR1 and CDR2: SGDLS and YYNGEE. CDR3 length equals 14 residues. V was clipped by 3 bases and J by 3 bases, with 10 bases between them. DNA for the CDR3: TGTGCCAGCAGCGGGCGGGGCCTCTACAATGAGCAGTTCTTC. This encodes CASSGRGLYNEQFF. The full variable domain, rest sourced from reference TRBV9 and TRBJ2-1, is DSGVTQTPKHLITATGQRVTLRCSPRSGDLSVYWYQQSLDQGLQFLIQYYNGEERAKGNILERFSAQQFPDLHSELNLSSLELGDSALYFCASSGRGLYNEQFFGPGTRLTVL.

This sequence joins TRBV7-2 and TRBJ2-7, with D hard to call. Between the trimmed V and J ends, which lost 0 bases and 3 bases, there was a span of 9 bases. This CDR3 has 14 residues. Germline CDR1 SGHTA, CDR2 FQGNSA. CDR3 residues: CASSLALPSYEQYF. For the CDR3, the DNA is TGTGCCAGCAGCTTAGCGTTACCGAGCTACGAGCAGTACTTC.